A single sample is the source of the 13 T cell receptor beta chains below, sequenced in a study of memory CD4+ T cells and cytomegalovirus serostatus. Single viable CD3+CD4+CD8-CD45RO+ cells were sorted as the memory CD4+ T cells. The assay was immunoSEQ multiplex PCR, and TCRdb's table has in-frame clones only and misses some. The sample records approximately 23,000 clones, roughly 75% being singletons. The sample taken for sequencing was memory CD4+ T cells from blood. The receptors come from an adult in good health and CMV-seronegative.

The V call is TRBV11-2, the J call TRBJ2-7; no clear D gene. Trimming shortened V by 4 bases and J by 5 bases, and 9 bases separated the two germline ends. This CDR3 contains 12 residues. Germline V gene lookup returns CDR1 SGHAT and CDR2 FQNNGV. CDR3 residues: CASSSGTHEQYF. CDR3 nucleotides: TGTGCCAGCAGCTCAGGTACCCACGAGCAGTACTTC.

V gene TRBV2 combines with J gene TRBJ1-6; 8 bases align to TRBD1. With 1 base clipped from V and 10 bases from J, the junction kept 6 bases outside the gene matches. Germline assignment: CDR1 SNHLY and CDR2 FYNNEI. The CDR3 consists of 15 residues. The DNA for the CDR3 is TGTGCCAGCAGTGAAGACAGGGGGTTAGGCTCACCCCTCCACTTT. It is translated as CASSEDRGLGSPLHF.

The genes are TRBV4-2 and TRBJ1-2, with 7 bases matching TRBD1. Germline V gene data show CDR1 as LGHNA and CDR2 as YNFKEQ. Losses at the gene ends were 2 bases for V and 6 bases for J; bases not matched to a gene: 6. This CDR3 comprises 14 residues. CDR3 DNA sequence: TGTGCCAGCAGCCAATCGACAGGGATTGATGGCTACACCTTC. It encodes CASSQSTGIDGYTF.

V usage is TRBV18 and J usage is TRBJ2-5; the D is unclear. V was pared by 5 bases and J by 3 bases, with 4 bases between. The CDR3 spans 11 residues. The V gene's germline CDR1 is KGHSH and CDR2 LQKENI. The CDR3 here is CASSFEETQYF. Written as DNA, the CDR3 is TGTGCCAGCTCATTCGAAGAGACCCAGTACTTC.

The chain has TRBV15 and TRBJ1-1; 7 nucleotides match TRBD1. Germline loops: CDR1 LNHNV, CDR2 YYDKDF (reference sequence). V shed 4 bases, J shed 11 bases, and the junction held 10 bases outside the gene matches. The CDR3 extends over 13 amino acids. CDR3 coding DNA: TGTGCCACCAGCATACCGCGGACAGGAGGGGCTTTCTTT. Its protein product is CATSIPRTGGAFF.

CDR3 in amino acids: CASSQDRSYGELFF. The CDR3 region has the DNA TGTGCCAGCAGCCAAGATCGAAGTTACGGGGAGCTGTTTTTT. The chain employs TRBV4-2 and TRBJ2-2; D gene ambiguous. CDR1 is LGHNA, CDR2 YNFKEQ, per germline. This CDR3 is 14 amino acids long. V was trimmed by 0 bases and J by 7 bases, leaving 9 bases between them.

The chain is built from TRBV11-2 and TRBJ2-2; 10 bases line up with TRBD2. The junction had 3 bases not matched to a gene; V was cut back by 2 bases and J by 6 bases. The CDR3 totals 15 residues. The germline V gene has CDR1 SGHAT and CDR2 FQNNGV. CDR3 sequence reads: CASSLFSGGSGELFF. Written as DNA, the CDR3 is TGTGCCAGCAGCTTATTTAGCGGGGGGTCCGGGGAGCTGTTTTTT.

By share, this clone ranks as medium-sized. The chain links TRBV10-3 to TRBJ1-4; D perhaps matches TRBD1 (5 bases). This CDR3 is built from 12 residues. Germline assignment: CDR1 ENHRY and CDR2 SYGVKD. Trimming removed 10 bases at V and 7 bases at J, with 13 bases between. The CDR3 DNA follows: TGTGCCACGGGACCGGGGGTTGAAAAACTGTTTTTT. This encodes CATGPGVEKLFF.

The chain joins TRBV10-3 to TRBJ1-3, with 8 bases fitting TRBD1. Trimming took 10 bases from V and 0 from J; bases not matched to a gene: 5. Germline CDR1 ENHRY, CDR2 SYGVKD. The CDR3 extends over 14 amino acids. The CDR3 DNA reads TGTGCCACAGACAGGGGCGACTCTGGAAACACCATATATTTT. Translating it yields CATDRGDSGNTIYF.

The chain recombines TRBV9 with TRBJ1-4; no clear D gene. Trimming stripped 4 bases from V and 0 bases from J, with 13 bases between. CDR1 SGDLS and CDR2 YYNGEE come from the germline V gene. The CDR3 totals 16 residues. CDR3: CASSTVGRSTNEKLFF. CDR3 DNA: TGTGCCAGCAGCACCGTCGGACGGTCAACTAATGAAAAACTGTTTTTT.

The J gene is TRBJ2-7, the V gene TRBV18; TRBD2 aligns across 7 bases. Germline CDR1 and CDR2: KGHSH and LQKENI. The CDR3 totals 15 residues. V shed 2 bases and J 2 bases; nucleotides not matched to a gene: 6. CDR3 region: CASSPAASGPYEQYF. In DNA, the CDR3 is TGTGCCAGCTCACCAGCGGCTAGCGGACCCTACGAGCAGTACTTC.

V gene TRBV4-1 combines with J gene TRBJ2-7; 16 bases map to TRBD2. The CDR3 loop spans 18 amino acids. Losses at the gene ends were 0 bases for V and 3 bases for J; bases not matched to a gene: 5. Germline V gene data show CDR1 as MGHRA and CDR2 as YSYEKL. In DNA form, the CDR3 reads TGCGCCAGCAGCCAAGAGGGACTAGCGGGAGGGCCAATCTACGAGCAGTACTTC. Its translation is CASSQEGLAGGPIYEQYF.

This chain uses TRBV7-9 with TRBJ2-3; TRBD2 might be the D (5 bases). V was shortened by 1 base and J by 2 bases, with 13 bases between the two germline ends. This CDR3 is built from 16 residues. In germline, CDR1 is SEHNR, CDR2 FQNEAQ (reference sequence). In DNA, the CDR3 is TGTGCCAGCAGCTTAGGGGTAGCGACTTTCACAGATACGCAGTATTTT. Protein: CASSLGVATFTDTQYF.